This T cell receptor (beta chain) emerged from a study of cytotoxic CD8 clonotypes in ibrutinib-treated CLL. Study-level background: When averaged across all of the samples, the counts came to some 250,000 productive templates and tens of thousands of productive rearrangements.

On this clone itself: Its antigen is undetermined.

Study-level results: Clonality correlated strongly with circulating CD8+ T cells and exceeded age-matched healthy donors at baseline.

V was pared by 4 bases and J by 2 bases, with 3 bases of the junction left unmatched. The CDR3 spans 14 residues. The germline V gene encodes CDR1 MNHEY and CDR2 SMNVEV (reference sequence). The planned depth of sequencing spanned 1 in 200,000 to 1 in 1 million T cells. Produced via immunoSEQ multiplex PCR; TCRdb's table is partial and in-frame only. This repertoire shows 40,000 to 60,000 clones, more than 45% found once; its top ten account for over 25%. V is TRBV27 and J is TRBJ2-3; 7 nucleotides align to TRBD2. The starting material was PBMCs, obtained after 12 months of ibrutinib treatment. The sequence was collected from a human donor with chronic lymphocytic leukemia. The CDR3 spells CASSSSGHTDTQYF. CDR3 DNA sequence: TGTGCCAGCAGTTCTAGCGGTCACACAGATACGCAGTATTTT.